Each of the 9 T cell receptor beta chains below was sequenced from the same sample in a study of T cells in Graves' hyperthyroidism and ophthalmopathy. TCR beta CDR3 regions were amplified from RNA transcripts. TCR CDR3 underwent first-round RT-PCR with the HTBI primer set. TCRdb re-derived calls from the multiplex PCR reads in MiXCR, one entry per CDR3 protein. In the table there are around 350,000 distinct CDR3 sequences, 15% to 20% of which are singletons. Sequenced sample: blood. These receptors all stem from a woman aged 18-29 years with Graves' hyperthyroidism.

This clonotype was seen more than once but under ten times. The chain employs TRBV7-9 and TRBJ2-7; 7 nucleotides align to TRBD1. Germline loops: CDR1 SEHNR, CDR2 FQNEAQ (reference sequence). The CDR3 length is 13 residues. The V segment lost 8 bases and the J segment 5 bases; nucleotides outside the gene matches: 9. The DNA for the CDR3 is TGTGCCAGCTCACAGGGGCCCCCGGACGAGCAGTACTTC. Protein: CASSQGPPDEQYF.

This clonotype has at least ten counts. The chain combines TRBV7-2 with TRBJ2-7; 12 bases are a match to TRBD2. The CDR3 runs 14 residues. Germline CDR1 reads SGHTA; CDR2 reads FQGNSA. The junction had 9 bases not matched to a gene; V was cut back by 8 bases and J by 7 bases. CDR3 nucleotide sequence: TGTGCCAGCGCTCGGACTAGCGGGGCGTTAGAGCAGTACTTC. This encodes CASARTSGALEQYF. Full variable domain (missing parts from reference TRBV7-2 and TRBJ2-7): GAGVSQSPSNKVTEKGKDVELRCDPISGHTALYWYRQSLGQGLEFLIYFQGNSAPDKSGLPSDRFSAERTGGSVSTLTIQRTQQEDSAVYLCASARTSGALEQYFGPGTRLTVT.

This clonotype was counted ten times or more. The gene calls are TRBV6-5 and TRBJ1-1; D is unclear. The CDR3 covers 11 residues. From germline, CDR1 is MNHEY and CDR2 SVGAGI. Between the trimmed V and J ends, which lost 8 bases and 1 base, there was a span of 5 bases. CDR3 protein: CASRRNTEAFF. CDR3 in DNA: TGTGCCAGCCGTAGGAACACTGAAGCTTTCTTT.

This clonotype has a handful of counts. The genes are TRBV11-1 and TRBJ1-2; 9 bases line up with TRBD1. Unmatched junction bases numbered 7, after V lost 5 bases and J lost 3 bases. The CDR3 consists of 15 residues. The germline V gene encodes CDR1 SGHAT and CDR2 FQDESV (reference sequence). The CDR3 DNA reads TGTGCCAGCAGCCCCGAAGGGGACAGGGACTATGGCTACACCTTC. It specifies CASSPEGDRDYGYTF.

This clonotype was counted only a few times. The rearrangement uses TRBV5-1 and TRBJ1-1; D possibly corresponds to TRBD1 (5 bases). V was pared by 3 bases and J by 5 bases, with 17 bases between. CDR1 and CDR2 (germline): SGHRS, YFSETQ. This CDR3 comprises 15 residues. The CDR3 coding sequence is TGCGCCAGCAGCTGGACCGGGCGGGGACGGACTGAAGCTTTCTTT. This codes for CASSWTGRGRTEAFF.

This clonotype was found a few times. The chain combines TRBV19 with TRBJ2-5; D not certain. Germline CDR1 and CDR2: LNHDA and SQIVND (reference sequence). Trimming pared 7 bases from V and 2 bases from J, leaving 14 bases between. The CDR3 has 14 residues. This CDR3 reads CASTTRAGQETQYF. As DNA, the CDR3 is TGTGCCAGTACCACCCGGGCAGGTCAAGAGACCCAGTACTTC.

This clonotype was detected only a few times. The genes are TRBV4-2 and TRBJ1-3; D is ambiguous. The CDR3 length is 16 residues. CDR1 LGHNA and CDR2 YNFKEQ come from the germline V gene. V gave up 1 base and J gave up 0 bases, with 10 bases separating them. The CDR3 is CASSQVSGDSGNTIYF. The CDR3 DNA follows: TGTGCCAGCAGCCAAGTTAGCGGGGACTCTGGAAACACCATATATTTT.

This clonotype was detected a few times. The rearrangement links TRBV3-1 to TRBJ2-4, with D possibly TRBD2 on 6 matching bases. V was cut by 2 bases and J by 2 bases, with 13 bases left in between. CDR1 and CDR2 (germline): LGHDT, YNNKEL (reference sequence). This CDR3 comprises 16 residues. In nucleotides, the CDR3 is TGTGCCAGCAGCCAATACGGGGGTACGACCAAAAACATTCAGTACTTC. It encodes CASSQYGGTTKNIQYF.

This clonotype was picked up many times. The chain links TRBV10-3 to TRBJ1-5, with a possible D match to TRBD1 (5 bases). Trimming took off 4 bases at V and 6 bases at J, with 16 bases between the two ends. The CDR3 consists of 15 residues. Germline V gene lookup returns CDR1 ENHRY and CDR2 SYGVKD. The DNA for the CDR3 is TGTGCCATCAGTGCATCCGACAGCGGTAGTCAGCCCCAGCATTTT. Translated: CAISASDSGSQPQHF.